The entry below gives a single T cell receptor beta chain sequence along with its context. Generated by immunoSEQ multiplex PCR, the TCRdb table keeps only in-frame clones and is missing some. The top ten clones hold more than 1% of a sample with around 150,000 clones, 80% to 90% of them seen once. This sample was taken from a study of blood T cell repertoires in COVID-19. Study context: Samples came from the United States, Italy and Spain, spanning acute and convalescent COVID-19.

The CDR3 is 17 residues long. The V gene end was trimmed by 5 bases and the J gene end by 3 bases; junction bases not matched to a gene: 11. Germline V gene sequence: CDR1 MNHEY, CDR2 SMNVEV (reference sequence). The chain has TRBV27 and TRBJ2-2; TRBD2 agrees at 8 bases. Sequences were obtained from peripheral blood. The TCR originated in a middle-aged man with acute or convalescent COVID-19. This CDR3 is CASSPVAGGAYTGELFF. The CDR3 DNA reads TGTGCCAGCAGTCCAGTCGCCGGGGGGGCGTACACCGGGGAGCTGTTTTTT.